A selection of T cell receptor beta chains follows, all from one sample in a study of blood T cell repertoires in COVID-19. Profiling relied on immunoSEQ multiplex PCR, and the TCRdb table lists in-frame clones only, not all of them. Of 70,000 to 100,000 clones listed, around 72% are singletons. The source material was peripheral blood. The receptors were sampled from a woman in her fifties or sixties in a cohort sampled during active or convalescent COVID-19. Both conserved end residues are part of each CDR3. D genes are given only for firm matches. Rows give clone size only sometimes, using once, few, many, or a class for an expanded clone.

TRBV6-6,TRBJ2-7,-,TRBD1,CASSPGTGYGWSYEQYF,TGTGCCAGCAGTCCCGGGACAGGGTACGGATGGTCCTACGAGCAGTACTTC
TRBV19,TRBJ1-1,-,TRBD1,CASSKGQGENTEAFF,TGTGCCAGTAGTAAAGGACAGGGGGAGAACACTGAAGCTTTCTTT
TRBV19,TRBJ2-7,-,-,CASSIDPGAYEQYF,TGTGCCAGTAGTATAGATCCAGGGGCCTACGAGCAGTACTTC
TRBV19,TRBJ1-3,-,-,CASSTQGHGNTIYF,TGTGCCAGTAGTACACAGGGTCATGGAAACACCATATATTTT
TRBV7-8,TRBJ2-7,-,-,CASSFKTGNLLSYEQYF,TGTGCCAGCAGCTTTAAAACAGGGAATCTCCTCTCCTACGAGCAGTACTTC
TRBV3-1/TRBV3-2,TRBJ1-6,-,TRBD1,CASSQDPRGDYSPLHF,TGTGCCAGCAGCCAAGATCCCAGGGGGGATTATTCACCCCTCCACTTT
TRBV11-2,TRBJ2-7,-,TRBD1,CASSLQGRYEQYF,TGTGCCAGCAGCCTACAGGGGAGATACGAGCAGTACTTC
TRBV2,TRBJ2-2,-,-,CASSTLRTGELFF,TGTGCCAGCAGTACCCTGAGGACCGGGGAGCTGTTTTTT
TRBV2,TRBJ1-1,-,-,CASSVQVAEAFF,TGTGCCAGCAGTGTGCAGGTCGCTGAAGCTTTCTTT
TRBV7-9,TRBJ1-2,-,TRBD1,CASSPRQGLYGYTF,TGTGCCAGCAGCCCCCGACAGGGACTTTATGGCTACACCTTC
TRBV9,TRBJ2-2,-,-,CASSPWTGRPNTGELFF,TGTGCCAGCAGCCCGTGGACCGGGAGACCGAACACCGGGGAGCTGTTTTTT
TRBV10-2,TRBJ2-7,-,TRBD1,CASSRRDRVYEQYF,TGCGCCAGCAGCCGCCGGGACAGGGTATACGAGCAGTACTTC
TRBV5-1,TRBJ1-2,many,TRBD1,CASSKQGAYGYTF,TGCGCCAGCAGCAAACAGGGGGCCTATGGCTACACCTTC
TRBV10-3,TRBJ2-7,-,-,CAISDLLTPYEQYF,TGTGCCATCAGTGATCTGTTGACACCCTACGAGCAGTACTTC
TRBV6-2/TRBV6-3,TRBJ2-7,-,TRBD1,CASSGQGPYEQYF,TGTGCCAGCAGTGGACAGGGGCCCTACGAGCAGTACTTC
TRBV7-2,TRBJ1-2,-,-,CASSFNGYTF,TGTGCCAGCAGCTTTAATGGCTACACCTTC
TRBV11-2,TRBJ2-1,-,TRBD1,CASSDTGGYNEQFF,TGTGCCAGCAGCGACACAGGGGGCTACAATGAGCAGTTCTTC
TRBV4-2,TRBJ1-6,-,-,CASSSESSYNSPLHF,TGTGCCAGCAGCTCTGAGAGCTCCTATAATTCACCCCTCCACTTT
TRBV28,TRBJ1-2,-,-,CASRQGLGGYTF,TGTGCCAGCAGACAGGGATTGGGAGGCTACACCTTC
TRBV30,TRBJ1-2,-,-,CAWSEGDFYGYTF,TGTGCCTGGAGTGAGGGGGATTTCTATGGCTACACCTTC
TRBV7-8,TRBJ2-1,-,-,CASSRSYNEQFF,TGTGCCAGCAGCCGGAGCTACAATGAGCAGTTCTTC
TRBV12-3/TRBV12-4,TRBJ2-7,few,TRBD1,CASRNRGPYEQYF,TGTGCCAGCAGGAACAGGGGACCCTACGAGCAGTACTTC
TRBV6-2/TRBV6-3,TRBJ1-1,-,TRBD1,CASSLTDRVDTEAFF,TGTGCCAGCAGCCTTACGGACAGGGTTGACACTGAAGCTTTCTTT
TRBV5-8,TRBJ1-6,-,-,CASSSIPGLTYNSPLHF,TGTGCCAGCAGCTCTATACCGGGACTAACATATAATTCACCCCTCCACTTT
TRBV6-4,TRBJ2-1,few,-,CASSPNYNEQFF,TGTGCCAGCAGTCCCAATTACAATGAGCAGTTCTTC
TRBV7-8,TRBJ2-5,-,TRBD2,CASSLGVLAGGETQYF,TGTGCCAGCAGCTTAGGTGTTCTAGCGGGGGGAGAGACCCAGTACTTC
TRBV12-3/TRBV12-4,TRBJ1-5,-,-,CASSGQYNQPQHF,TGTGCCAGCAGCGGACAGTACAATCAGCCCCAGCATTTT
TRBV9,TRBJ2-5,-,TRBD2,CASSGGLAVQETQYF,TGTGCCAGCAGCGGGGGACTAGCGGTACAAGAGACCCAGTACTTC
TRBV3-1/TRBV3-2,TRBJ1-5,-,TRBD1,CASSRGGGQGNQPQHF,TGTGCCAGCAGCCGAGGGGGGGGACAGGGTAATCAGCCCCAGCATTTT
TRBV5-1,TRBJ1-1,-,TRBD1,CASSRLGPTGDTEAFF,TGCGCCAGCAGCAGGTTGGGCCCAACAGGGGACACTGAAGCTTTCTTT
TRBV24-1,TRBJ1-3,once,-,CATAPDSSGNTIYF,TGTGCCACCGCCCCGGACAGCTCTGGAAACACCATATATTTT
TRBV28,TRBJ1-2,-,-,CASSSRDKSSYGYTF,TGTGCCAGCAGTTCACGGGACAAAAGCAGCTATGGCTACACCTTC
TRBV4-2,TRBJ2-3,-,TRBD2,CASSQDTTSGVTDTQYF,TGTGCCAGCAGCCAAGATACGACTAGCGGGGTAACAGATACGCAGTATTTT
TRBV7-3,TRBJ1-1,-,-,CASSSRGTEAFF,TGTGCCAGCAGCTCTAGGGGCACTGAAGCTTTCTTT
TRBV7-9,TRBJ2-7,-,-,CASSTSRDTLSYEQYF,TGTGCCAGCAGCACGTCCCGGGACACACTATCCTACGAGCAGTACTTC
TRBV20-1,TRBJ1-5,-,-,CSASNRNSNQPQHF,TGCAGTGCTAGTAACAGGAATAGCAATCAGCCCCAGCATTTT
TRBV5-1,TRBJ1-1,-,-,CASSVQEGWTEAFF,TGCGCCAGCAGCGTACAGGAGGGTTGGACTGAAGCTTTCTTT
TRBV7-9,TRBJ2-7,-,-,CASSLTGQTYEQYF,TGTGCCAGCAGCTTGACTGGACAAACCTACGAGCAGTACTTC
TRBV4-1,TRBJ2-7,few,TRBD2,CASSSGVAGTYEQYF,TGCGCCAGCAGCTCTGGGGTAGCGGGGACCTACGAGCAGTACTTC
TRBV6-5,TRBJ1-3,few,TRBD1,CASSSETGTGNTIYF,TGTGCCAGCAGTTCGGAGACAGGGACTGGAAACACCATATATTTT
TRBV4-2,TRBJ1-5,few,TRBD1,CASSQGGQKSNQPQHF,TGTGCCAGCAGCCAAGGGGGACAGAAGAGCAATCAGCCCCAGCATTTT
TRBV15,TRBJ2-3,once,TRBD2,CATSREISGGYTDTQYF,TGTGCCACCAGCAGAGAGATTTCGGGGGGGTACACAGATACGCAGTATTTT
TRBV5-1,TRBJ2-1,few,TRBD2,CASTRSGGAYEQFF,TGCGCCAGCACCCGTAGCGGGGGGGCATATGAGCAGTTCTTC
TRBV2,TRBJ1-2,-,-,CASSDRSRYGYTF,TGTGCCAGCAGTGATAGGAGTCGCTATGGCTACACCTTC
TRBV18,TRBJ2-3,once,TRBD2,CASSPPGGSHTQYF,TGTGCCAGCTCACCACCCGGGGGGTCTCATACGCAGTATTTT
TRBV10-3,TRBJ1-1,once,TRBD1,CATSTGQAFFEAFF,TGTGCCACCTCGACGGGACAGGCATTTTTTGAAGCTTTCTTT
TRBV3-1/TRBV3-2,TRBJ2-3,-,TRBD2,CASSLRTSGSTDTQYF,TGTGCCAGCAGCCTCCGGACTAGCGGAAGCACAGATACGCAGTATTTT
TRBV5-1,TRBJ1-6,-,TRBD1,CASRPGTGDSPLHF,TGCGCCAGCAGACCCGGGACAGGGGATTCACCCCTCCACTTT
TRBV5-1,TRBJ2-3,-,TRBD1,CASSLGTGDTDTQYF,TGCGCCAGCAGCTTGGGGACAGGGGACACAGATACGCAGTATTTT
TRBV6-5,TRBJ2-7,-,TRBD1,CASIRGQNYEQYF,TGTGCCAGCATAAGGGGACAGAACTACGAGCAGTACTTC